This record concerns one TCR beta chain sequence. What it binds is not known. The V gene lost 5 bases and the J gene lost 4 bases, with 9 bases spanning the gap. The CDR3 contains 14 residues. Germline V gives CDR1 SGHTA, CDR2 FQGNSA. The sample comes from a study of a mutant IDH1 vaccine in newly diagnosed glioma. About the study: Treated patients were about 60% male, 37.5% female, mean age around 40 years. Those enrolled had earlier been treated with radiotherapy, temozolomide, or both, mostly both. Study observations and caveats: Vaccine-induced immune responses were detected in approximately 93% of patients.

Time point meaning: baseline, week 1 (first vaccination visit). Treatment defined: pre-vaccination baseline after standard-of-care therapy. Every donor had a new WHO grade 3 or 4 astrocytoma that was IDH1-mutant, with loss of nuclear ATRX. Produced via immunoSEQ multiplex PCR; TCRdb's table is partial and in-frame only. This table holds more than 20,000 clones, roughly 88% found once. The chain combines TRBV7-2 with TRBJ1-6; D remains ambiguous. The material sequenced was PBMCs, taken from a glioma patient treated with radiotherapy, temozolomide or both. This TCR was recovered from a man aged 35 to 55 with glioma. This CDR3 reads CASSTDGYNSPLHF. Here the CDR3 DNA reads TGTGCCAGCAGCACGGACGGTTATAATTCACCCCTCCACTTT.